This T cell receptor beta chain stems from a study of T cell responses to AZD1222 COVID-19 vaccine. Study results and caveats: Only 5 to 7 individuals given AZD1222 were seropositive at baseline. Donors, mostly white British, included more females; clonal diversity was possibly underestimated.

Clones were read by immunoSEQ multiplex PCR, and TCRdb kept only the in-frame ones, dropping some. The table has fewer than 180,000 clones, roughly 94% seen once. Worth noting for this clone: Its target is not known.

The V and J ends lost 4 bases and 2 bases, in that order; junction bases with no gene match: 5. The CDR3 runs to 15 residues. CDR1 is SGHKS, CDR2 YYEKEE, per germline (reference sequence). V gene TRBV5-5 combines with J gene TRBJ2-7; TRBD1 aligns across 11 bases. The sequence came from an adult in good health. The source material was peripheral blood, sampled on day 0 of AZD1222 vaccination. DNA of the CDR3: TGTGCCAGCAGCCGGGACAGGGGGGTAGCCTACGAGCAGTACGTC. Translated, it gives CASSRDRGVAYEQYV.